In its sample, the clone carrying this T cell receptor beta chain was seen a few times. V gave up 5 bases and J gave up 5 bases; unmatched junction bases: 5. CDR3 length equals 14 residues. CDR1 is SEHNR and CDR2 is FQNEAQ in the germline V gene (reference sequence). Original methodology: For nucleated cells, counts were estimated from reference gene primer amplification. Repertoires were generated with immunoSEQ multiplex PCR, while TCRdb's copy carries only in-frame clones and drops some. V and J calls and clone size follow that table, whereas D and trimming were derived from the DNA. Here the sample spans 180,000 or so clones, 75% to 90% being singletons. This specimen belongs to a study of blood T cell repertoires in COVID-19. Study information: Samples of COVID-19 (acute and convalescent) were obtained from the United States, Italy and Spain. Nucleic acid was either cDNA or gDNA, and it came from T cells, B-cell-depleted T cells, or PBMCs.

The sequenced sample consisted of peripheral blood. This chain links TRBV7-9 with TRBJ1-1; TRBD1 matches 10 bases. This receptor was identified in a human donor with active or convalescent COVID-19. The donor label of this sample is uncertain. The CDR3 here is CASSTGTGDTEAFF. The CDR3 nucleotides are TGTGCCAGCAGCACCGGGACAGGGGATACTGAAGCTTTCTTT.